These 18 T cell receptor beta chains were all obtained from the same sample, sequenced in a study of cytomegalovirus exposure and HLA in healthy donors. Use of 60 Vbeta and 13 Jbeta primers characterized the PCR. Assay used: immunoSEQ multiplex PCR; TCRdb lists only in-frame clones, some missing. The data show 130,000 or so clones, 76% seen once. Source material: PBMCs. Receptor source: a female donor in good health and CMV-seropositive.

The rearrangement uses TRBV28 and TRBJ1-5; the D is unclear. Trimming took 2 bases from V and 0 from J, leaving 11 bases between them. This CDR3 is built from 16 residues. Looked up from germline, CDR1 is MDHEN and CDR2 is SYDVKM. CDR3 in amino acids: CASSLTNFPSNQPQHF. The CDR3 DNA reads TGTGCCAGCAGTTTAACGAACTTTCCTAGCAATCAGCCCCAGCATTTT. Full variable domain (rest looked up from reference TRBV28 and TRBJ1-5): DVKVTQSSRYLVKRTGEKVFLECVQDMDHENMFWYRQDPGLGLRLIYFSYDVKMKEKGDIPEGYSVSREKKERFSLILESASTNQTSMYLCASSLTNFPSNQPQHFGDGTRLSIL.

J is TRBJ1-2 and V is TRBV7-9; D is unresolved. Germline V lookup: CDR1 SEHNR, CDR2 FQNEAQ (reference sequence). Trimming stripped 1 base from V and 2 bases from J, with 8 bases between. CDR3 length equals 14 residues. The CDR3 nucleotides read TGTGCCAGCAGCTTAGGGCAGAACAACTATGGCTACACCTTC. It is translated as CASSLGQNNYGYTF.

This clone was counted a few times. The CDR3 DNA reads as TGTGCCAGCAGAAGTAGTAGCGGCACAGATACGCAGTATTTT. Protein product: CASRSSSGTDTQYF. This rearrangement joins TRBV5-4 to TRBJ2-3; the D gene is possibly TRBD2 (5 bases). V was clipped by 5 bases and J by 1 base, with 11 bases between them. From germline, CDR1 is SGHNT and CDR2 YYREEE (reference sequence). The CDR3 loop spans 14 amino acids. Based on the CDR3 plus reference TRBV5-4 and TRBJ2-3, the full variable domain is ETGVTQSPTHLIKTRGQQVTLRCSSQSGHNTVSWYQQALGQGPQFIFQYYREEENGRGNFPPRFSGLQFPNYSSELNVNALELDDSALYLCASRSSSGTDTQYFGPGTRLTVL.

This clone was seen more than once but under ten times. The V call is TRBV18, the J call TRBJ2-1; 7 bases agree with TRBD1. The CDR3 spans 15 residues. Losses at the gene ends were 0 bases for V and 7 bases for J; bases not matched to a gene: 6. From germline, CDR1 is KGHSH and CDR2 LQKENI. This CDR3 reads CASSPPGKGANEQFF. CDR3 coding DNA: TGTGCCAGCTCACCACCGGGAAAGGGGGCGAATGAGCAGTTCTTC.

This chain joins TRBV28 and TRBJ2-1; 7 nucleotides agree with TRBD2. The CDR3 extends over 14 amino acids. The germline V gene encodes CDR1 MDHEN and CDR2 SYDVKM. V was clipped by 3 bases and J by 1 base; unmatched bases: 0. The chain's CDR3 is CASSLGGSYNEQFF. The CDR3 DNA reads TGTGCCAGCAGTTTGGGGGGGTCCTACAATGAGCAGTTCTTC.

This clone is a singleton in its sample. The chain has TRBV6-5 and TRBJ2-1, with D possibly being TRBD1 (5 bases). The CDR3 spans 13 residues. V dropped 4 bases and J dropped 8 bases, with 12 bases sitting between them. Germline lookup yields CDR1 MNHEY and CDR2 SVGAGI. The CDR3 is CASSLIEGDEQFF. The CDR3 DNA is TGTGCCAGCAGTTTAATAGAAGGGGATGAGCAGTTCTTC.

The V gene is TRBV4-2, the J gene TRBJ2-7; possibly TRBD1 for D (6 bases). Germline assignment: CDR1 LGHNA and CDR2 YNFKEQ. V lost 3 bases to trimming and J lost 3 bases, with 18 bases between them. This CDR3 is built from 16 residues. The CDR3 loop reads CASSHGLYRANYEQYF. CDR3 nucleotides: TGTGCCAGCAGCCACGGTCTTTACAGGGCGAACTACGAGCAGTACTTC.

The genes are TRBV28 and TRBJ2-7, with a tentative D call TRBD1 (5 bases). V shed 10 bases and J shed 3 bases, with 10 bases lying between them. Germline values: CDR1 MDHEN, CDR2 SYDVKM. CDR3 size: 11 residues. The CDR3 DNA reads as TGTGCCACTCGACAGAGCTACGAGCAGTACTTC. This gives the protein CATRQSYEQYF.

This chain links TRBV2 with TRBJ2-5, with TRBD1 as a possible D gene (5 bases). V was clipped by 8 bases and J by 4 bases, with 17 bases between them. Germline loops: CDR1 SNHLY, CDR2 FYNNEI. The CDR3 length is 14 residues. CDR3 protein: CASSPAVTGETQYF. The CDR3 bases are TGTGCCAGCTCGCCGGCGGTCACAGGAGAGACCCAGTACTTC.

This chain joins TRBV7-8 and TRBJ2-5; D gene ambiguous. V lost 8 bases and J 1 base, leaving 14 bases between the germline ends. CDR1 and CDR2 (germline): SGHVS, FQNEAQ. The CDR3 contains 14 residues. In DNA, the CDR3 is TGTGCCAGCGTCGGCAGCGCCTTCCAAGAGACCCAGTACTTC. This sequence encodes CASVGSAFQETQYF.

J is TRBJ2-4 and V is TRBV6-6; D is possibly TRBD1 (7 bases). Germline CDR1 MNHNY, CDR2 SVGAGI (reference sequence). The CDR3 spans 15 residues. The V and J ends lost 0 bases and 4 bases respectively, with 10 bases between them. CDR3 DNA: TGTGCCAGCAGTTACTCGTCAGGGGGGAAAAACATTCAGTACTTC. Translation: CASSYSSGGKNIQYF.

The V and J genes are TRBV9 and TRBJ2-2; D uncertain. The V and J ends lost 0 bases and 1 base respectively, with 4 bases between them. Germline CDR1 SGDLS, CDR2 YYNGEE. This CDR3 spans 14 amino acids. The CDR3 DNA reads TGTGCCAGCAGCGTAGAACAGAACACCGGGGAGCTGTTTTTT. Its translation is CASSVEQNTGELFF.

The J gene is TRBJ2-3, the V gene TRBV7-2, with 7 bases that match TRBD1. Germline CDR1 and CDR2: SGHTA and FQGNSA. V was clipped by 6 bases and J by 0 bases; unmatched bases: 6. This CDR3 spans 15 amino acids. CDR3: CASRATGVSTDTQYF. For the CDR3, the DNA is TGTGCCAGCAGGGCCACAGGGGTAAGCACAGATACGCAGTATTTT.

The chain has TRBV27 and TRBJ1-2; a weak D match, TRBD1 (6 bases). The CDR3 runs 13 residues. The germline V gene encodes CDR1 MNHEY and CDR2 SMNVEV (reference sequence). V gave up 7 bases and J gave up 2 bases, with 11 bases separating them. The CDR3 bases are TGTGCCAGCACTACTCAGGGGAACTATGGCTACACCTTC. Translating it yields CASTTQGNYGYTF.

This chain uses TRBV5-1 with TRBJ2-5, with TRBD2 matching over 8 bases. The CDR3 covers 15 residues. After removal of 4 bases from V and 0 bases from J, the junction contained 5 bases not matched to a gene. Germline V gives CDR1 SGHRS, CDR2 YFSETQ. CDR3 residues: CASSPGGNYQETQYF. Here the CDR3 DNA reads TGCGCCAGCAGCCCGGGGGGGAACTACCAAGAGACCCAGTACTTC.

The chain carries TRBV9 and TRBJ1-1; D perhaps matches TRBD1 (6 bases). Germline V lookup: CDR1 SGDLS, CDR2 YYNGEE. Trimming left V 3 bases short and J 1 base short, with 10 bases between. The CDR3 extends over 14 amino acids. In nucleotides, the CDR3 is TGTGCCAGCAGCGAGACAGGTAAGAACACTGAAGCTTTCTTT. Amino acid sequence: CASSETGKNTEAFF. The whole variable domain, filled in from reference TRBV9 and TRBJ1-1, reads DSGVTQTPKHLITATGQRVTLRCSPRSGDLSVYWYQQSLDQGLQFLIQYYNGEERAKGNILERFSAQQFPDLHSELNLSSLELGDSALYFCASSETGKNTEAFFGQGTRLTVV.

The chain combines TRBV7-2 with TRBJ2-5, with 10 bases that match TRBD1. Germline loops: CDR1 SGHTA, CDR2 FQGNSA. V was clipped by 5 bases and J by 5 bases; unmatched bases: 11. The CDR3 consists of 16 residues. The CDR3 loop is CASSLDRGLSLETQYF. CDR3 coding DNA: TGTGCCAGCAGCCTCGACAGGGGGCTTTCCCTGGAGACCCAGTACTTC.

This clone was detected a few times. This sequence joins TRBV4-1 and TRBJ2-7; 7 bases are shared with TRBD1. The CDR3 totals 17 residues. Germline loops: CDR1 MGHRA, CDR2 YSYEKL. Trimming at V came to 5 bases and at J to 6 bases, leaving 19 bases not matched to a gene. This chain's CDR3 is CASSESYGSSTGLEQYF. The CDR3 bases are TGCGCCAGCAGCGAAAGTTACGGCAGCTCGACAGGGCTCGAGCAGTACTTC.